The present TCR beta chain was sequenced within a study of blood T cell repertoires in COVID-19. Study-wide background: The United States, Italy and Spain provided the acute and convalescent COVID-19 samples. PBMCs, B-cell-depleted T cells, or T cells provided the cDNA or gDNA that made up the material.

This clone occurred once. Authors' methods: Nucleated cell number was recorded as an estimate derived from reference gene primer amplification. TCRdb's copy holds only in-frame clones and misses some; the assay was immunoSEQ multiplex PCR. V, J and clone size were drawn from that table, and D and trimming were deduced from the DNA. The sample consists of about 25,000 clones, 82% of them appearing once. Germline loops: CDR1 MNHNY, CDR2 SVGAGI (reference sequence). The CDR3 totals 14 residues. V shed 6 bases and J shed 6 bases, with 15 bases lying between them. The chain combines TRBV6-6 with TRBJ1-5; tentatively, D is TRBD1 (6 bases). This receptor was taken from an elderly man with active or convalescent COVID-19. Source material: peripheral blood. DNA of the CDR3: TGTGCCAGCAGGACCAGGGGCTGGGGTCAGCCCCAGCATTTT. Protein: CASRTRGWGQPQHF.